These 6 T cell receptor beta chains came from one sample sequenced in a study of T cell changes during pregnancy in multiple sclerosis. Profiled with immunoSEQ multiplex PCR; TCRdb holds only in-frame clones, not every one. The sample lists 35,000 or so clones, 88% occurring once. The material sequenced was CD4+ T cells from peripheral blood mononuclear cells, taken in the first trimester of pregnancy. All receptors come from a female donor with multiple sclerosis, enrolled in a pregnancy study.

V gene TRBV5-1 combines with J gene TRBJ2-5, with D tentatively TRBD2 (6 bases). CDR1 is SGHRS and CDR2 is YFSETQ in the germline V gene. The CDR3 contains 14 residues. The V gene lost 2 bases and the J gene lost 4 bases, with 12 bases spanning the gap. CDR3 protein: CASSLTGVGETQYF. The CDR3 DNA follows: TGCGCCAGCAGCTTAACGGGAGTGGGAGAGACCCAGTACTTC.

In this sample, this clone is medium-sized. This CDR3 reads CASRNRDRAAETQYF. The CDR3 DNA reads as TGTGCCAGCAGAAACCGGGACAGGGCCGCGGAGACCCAGTACTTC. The genes are TRBV5-8 and TRBJ2-5; 9 bases are a match to TRBD1. The CDR3 runs 15 residues. The V gene's germline CDR1 is SGHTS and CDR2 YDEGEE. Trimming took 5 bases from V and 5 from J; bases not matched to a gene: 10.

V gene TRBV6-1 combines with J gene TRBJ1-3; weak D call: TRBD1 (5 bases). Deletions cut 2 bases from V and 0 bases from J, with 11 bases between. CDR1 and CDR2 from the germline V gene are MNHNS and SASEGT. This CDR3 is built from 16 residues. Here the CDR3 reads CASSERGGVSGNTIYF. Here the CDR3 DNA reads TGTGCCAGCAGTGAACGAGGAGGGGTCTCTGGAAACACCATATATTTT.

The V call is TRBV6-5, the J call TRBJ1-4; 10 bases are shared with TRBD1. Germline-derived CDR1 and CDR2 are MNHEY and SVGAGI. This CDR3 region has 14 residues. V gave up 6 bases and J gave up 4 bases; unmatched junction bases: 2. CDR3 nucleotides: TGTGCCAGCAGCGGACAGGGGGATAATGAAAAACTGTTTTTT. Protein: CASSGQGDNEKLFF.

This chain uses TRBV5-6 with TRBJ2-2; 7 positions agree with TRBD2. CDR3 size: 14 residues. Germline V CDR1 and CDR2: SGHDT, YYEEEE. After removal of 3 bases from V and 7 bases from J, the junction contained 6 bases not matched to a gene. DNA of the CDR3: TGTGCCAGCAGCTGGGGAGGGGAAATCGGGGAGCTGTTTTTT. It specifies CASSWGGEIGELFF.

The V call is TRBV7-6, the J call TRBJ2-1, with 7 bases identical to TRBD2. This CDR3 region has 15 residues. Trimming at V came to 5 bases and at J to 6 bases, leaving 10 bases not matched to a gene. Germline-derived CDR1 and CDR2 are SGHVS and FNYEAQ. CDR3 in DNA: TGTGCCAGCAGCCTTGGACTAGTCGGGGTCAATGAGCAGTTCTTC. This encodes CASSLGLVGVNEQFF.